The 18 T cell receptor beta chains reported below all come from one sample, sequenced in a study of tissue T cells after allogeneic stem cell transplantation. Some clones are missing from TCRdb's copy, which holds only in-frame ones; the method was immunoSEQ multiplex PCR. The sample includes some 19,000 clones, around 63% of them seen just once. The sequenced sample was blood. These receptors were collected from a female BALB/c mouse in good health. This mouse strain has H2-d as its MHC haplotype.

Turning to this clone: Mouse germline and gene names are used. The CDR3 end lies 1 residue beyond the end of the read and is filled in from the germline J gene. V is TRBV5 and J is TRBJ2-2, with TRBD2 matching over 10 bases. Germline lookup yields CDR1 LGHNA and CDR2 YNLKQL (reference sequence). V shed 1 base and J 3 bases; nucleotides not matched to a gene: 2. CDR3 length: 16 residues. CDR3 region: CASSQGTGGDTGQLYF. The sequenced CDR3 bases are TGTGCCAGCAGCCAAGGGACTGGGGGAGACACCGGGCAGCTCTAC.

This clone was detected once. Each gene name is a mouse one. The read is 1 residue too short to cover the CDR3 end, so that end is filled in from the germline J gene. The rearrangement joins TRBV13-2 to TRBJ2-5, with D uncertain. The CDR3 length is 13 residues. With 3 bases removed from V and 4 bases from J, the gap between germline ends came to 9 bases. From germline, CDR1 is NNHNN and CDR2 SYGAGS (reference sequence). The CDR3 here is CASGGPTKDTQYF. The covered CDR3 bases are TGTGCCAGCGGTGGACCGACAAAAGACACCCAGTAC.

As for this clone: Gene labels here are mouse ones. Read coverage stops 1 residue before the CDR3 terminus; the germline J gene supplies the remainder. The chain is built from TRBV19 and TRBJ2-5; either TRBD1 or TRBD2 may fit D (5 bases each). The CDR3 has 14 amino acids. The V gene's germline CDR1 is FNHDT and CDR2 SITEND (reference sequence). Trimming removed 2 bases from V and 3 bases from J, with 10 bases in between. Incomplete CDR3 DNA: TGTGCCAGCAGTATCTCGGGGCGGCAAGACACCCAGTAC. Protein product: CASSISGRQDTQY. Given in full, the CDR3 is CASSISGRQDTQYF.

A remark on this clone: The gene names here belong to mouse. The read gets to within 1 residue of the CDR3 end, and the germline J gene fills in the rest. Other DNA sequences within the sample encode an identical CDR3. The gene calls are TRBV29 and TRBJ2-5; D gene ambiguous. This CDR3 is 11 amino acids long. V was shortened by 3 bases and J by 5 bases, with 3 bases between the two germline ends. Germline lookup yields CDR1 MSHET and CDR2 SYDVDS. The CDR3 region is CASSLGDTQYF. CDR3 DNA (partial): TGTGCTAGCAGTTTGGGAGACACCCAGTAC.

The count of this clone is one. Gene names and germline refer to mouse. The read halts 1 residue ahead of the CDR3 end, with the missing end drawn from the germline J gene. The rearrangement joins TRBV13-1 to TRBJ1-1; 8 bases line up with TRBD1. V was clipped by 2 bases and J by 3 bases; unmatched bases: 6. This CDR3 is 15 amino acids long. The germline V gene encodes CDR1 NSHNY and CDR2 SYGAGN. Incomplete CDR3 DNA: TGTGCCAGCAGTGAGCAGGGGGCGCCGGACACAGAAGTCTTC. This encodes CASSEQGAPDTEVF. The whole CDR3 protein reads CASSEQGAPDTEVFF.

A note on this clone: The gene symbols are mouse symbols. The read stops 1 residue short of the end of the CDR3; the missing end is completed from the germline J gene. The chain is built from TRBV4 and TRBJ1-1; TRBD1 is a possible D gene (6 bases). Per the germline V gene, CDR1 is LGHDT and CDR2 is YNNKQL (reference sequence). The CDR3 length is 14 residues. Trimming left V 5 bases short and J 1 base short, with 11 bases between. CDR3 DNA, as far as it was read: TGTGCCAGCAGCAAGGGACACGGGAACACAGAAGTCTTC. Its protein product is CASSKGHGNTEVF. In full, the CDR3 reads CASSKGHGNTEVFF.

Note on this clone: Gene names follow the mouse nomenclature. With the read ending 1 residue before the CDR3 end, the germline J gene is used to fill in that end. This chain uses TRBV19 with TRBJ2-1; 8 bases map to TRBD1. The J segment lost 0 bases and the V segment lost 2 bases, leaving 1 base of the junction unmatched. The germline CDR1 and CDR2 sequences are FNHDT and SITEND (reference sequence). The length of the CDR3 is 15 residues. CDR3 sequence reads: CASSITGGNYAEQFF. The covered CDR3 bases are TGTGCCAGCAGTATTACAGGGGGTAACTATGCTGAGCAGTTC.

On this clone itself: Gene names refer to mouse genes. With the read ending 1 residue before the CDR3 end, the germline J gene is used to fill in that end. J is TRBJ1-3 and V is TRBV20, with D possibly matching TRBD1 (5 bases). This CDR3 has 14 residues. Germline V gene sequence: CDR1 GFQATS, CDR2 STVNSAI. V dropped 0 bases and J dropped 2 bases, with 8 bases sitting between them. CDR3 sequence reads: CGARDRAAGNTLYF. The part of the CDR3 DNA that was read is TGTGGTGCTAGGGACAGGGCAGCTGGAAATACGCTCTAT.

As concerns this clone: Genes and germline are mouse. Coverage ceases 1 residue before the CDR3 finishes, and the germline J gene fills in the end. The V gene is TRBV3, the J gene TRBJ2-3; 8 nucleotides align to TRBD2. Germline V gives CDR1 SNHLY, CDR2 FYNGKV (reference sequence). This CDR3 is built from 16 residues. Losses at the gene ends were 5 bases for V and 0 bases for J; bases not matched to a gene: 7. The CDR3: CASSPGGPASAETLYF. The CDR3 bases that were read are TGTGCCAGCAGCCCTGGGGGGCCGGCTAGTGCAGAAACGCTGTAT.

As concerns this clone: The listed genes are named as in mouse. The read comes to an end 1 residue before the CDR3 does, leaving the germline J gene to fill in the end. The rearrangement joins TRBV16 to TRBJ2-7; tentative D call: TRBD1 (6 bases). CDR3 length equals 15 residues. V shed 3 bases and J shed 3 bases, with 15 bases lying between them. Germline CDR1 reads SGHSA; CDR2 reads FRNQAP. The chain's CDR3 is CASSFAGTSLYEQYF. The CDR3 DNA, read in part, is TGTGCAAGCAGCTTCGCCGGGACAAGCCTCTATGAACAGTAC.

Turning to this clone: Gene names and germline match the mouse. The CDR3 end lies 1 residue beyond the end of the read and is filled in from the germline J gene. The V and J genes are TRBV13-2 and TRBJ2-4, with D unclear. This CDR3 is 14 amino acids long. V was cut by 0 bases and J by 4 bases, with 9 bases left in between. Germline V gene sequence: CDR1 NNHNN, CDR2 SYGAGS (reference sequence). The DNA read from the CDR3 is TGTGCCAGCGGTGATGCGGGAACAGAAAACACCTTGTAC. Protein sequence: CASGDAGTENTLY. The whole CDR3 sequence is CASGDAGTENTLYF.

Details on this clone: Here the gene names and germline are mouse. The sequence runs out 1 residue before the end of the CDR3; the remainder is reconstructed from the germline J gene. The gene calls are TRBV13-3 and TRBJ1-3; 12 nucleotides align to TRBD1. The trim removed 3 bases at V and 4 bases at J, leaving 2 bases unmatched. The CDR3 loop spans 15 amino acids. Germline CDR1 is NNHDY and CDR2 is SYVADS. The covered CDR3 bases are TGTGCCAGCAGTGGGGACAGGGGGCGGGGAAATACGCTCTAT. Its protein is CASSGDRGRGNTLY. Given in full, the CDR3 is CASSGDRGRGNTLYF. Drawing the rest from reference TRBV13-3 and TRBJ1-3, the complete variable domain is EAAVTQSPRSKVAVTGGKVTLSCHQTNNHDYMYWYRQDTGHGLRLIHYSYVADSTEKGDIPDGYKASRPSQENFSLILELASLSQTAVYFCASSGDRGRGNTLYFGEGSRLIVV.

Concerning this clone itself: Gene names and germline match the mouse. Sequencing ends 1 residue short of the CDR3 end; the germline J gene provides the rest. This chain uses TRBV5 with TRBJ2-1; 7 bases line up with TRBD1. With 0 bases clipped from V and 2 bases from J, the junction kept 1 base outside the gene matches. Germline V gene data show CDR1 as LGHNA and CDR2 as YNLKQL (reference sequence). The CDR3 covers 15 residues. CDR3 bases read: TGTGCCAGCAGCCAAGAAGGGACAGACTATGCTGAGCAGTTC. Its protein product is CASSQEGTDYAEQF. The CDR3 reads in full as CASSQEGTDYAEQFF.

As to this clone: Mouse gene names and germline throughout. The covered CDR3 bases are TGTGCCAGCAGTATTCGGGGAGAACAGTAC. Translating it yields CASSIRGEQY. The entire CDR3 protein reads CASSIRGEQYF. The rearrangement links TRBV15 to TRBJ2-7, with D unresolved. The read comes to an end 1 residue before the CDR3 does, leaving the germline J gene to fill in the end. With 5 bases removed from V and 7 bases from J, the gap between germline ends came to 9 bases. The CDR3 runs to 11 residues. Germline CDR1 reads SGHND; CDR2 reads FRSKSL.

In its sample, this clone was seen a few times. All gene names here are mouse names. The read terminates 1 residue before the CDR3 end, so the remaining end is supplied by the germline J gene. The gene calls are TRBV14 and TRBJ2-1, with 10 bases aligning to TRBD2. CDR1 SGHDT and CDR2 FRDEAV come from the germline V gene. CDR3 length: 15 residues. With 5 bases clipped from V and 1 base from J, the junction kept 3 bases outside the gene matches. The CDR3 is CASSPDWGNYAEQFF. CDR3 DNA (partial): TGTGCCAGCAGCCCGGACTGGGGGAACTATGCTGAGCAGTTC. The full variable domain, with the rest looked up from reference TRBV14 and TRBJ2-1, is EAGVTQSPRYAVLQEGQAVSFWCDPISGHDTLYWYQQPRDQGPQLLVYFRDEAVIDNSQLPSDRFSAVRPKGTNSTLKIQSAKQGDTATYLCASSPDWGNYAEQFFGPGTRLTVL.

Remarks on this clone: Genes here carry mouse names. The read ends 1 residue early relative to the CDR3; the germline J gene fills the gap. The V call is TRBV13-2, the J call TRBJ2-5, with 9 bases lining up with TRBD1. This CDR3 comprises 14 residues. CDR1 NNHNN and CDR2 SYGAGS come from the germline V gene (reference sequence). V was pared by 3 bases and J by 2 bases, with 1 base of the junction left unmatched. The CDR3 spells CASGVGQGQDTQYF. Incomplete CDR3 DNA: TGTGCCAGCGGTGTGGGACAGGGCCAAGACACCCAGTAC.

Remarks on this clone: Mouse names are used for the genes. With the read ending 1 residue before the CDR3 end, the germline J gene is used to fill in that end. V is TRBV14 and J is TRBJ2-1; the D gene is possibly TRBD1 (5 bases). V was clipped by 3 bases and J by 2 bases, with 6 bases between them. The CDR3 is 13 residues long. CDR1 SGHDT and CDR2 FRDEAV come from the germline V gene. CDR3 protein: CASSSQDYAEQFF. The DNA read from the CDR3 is TGTGCCAGCAGTTCACAGGACTATGCTGAGCAGTTC.

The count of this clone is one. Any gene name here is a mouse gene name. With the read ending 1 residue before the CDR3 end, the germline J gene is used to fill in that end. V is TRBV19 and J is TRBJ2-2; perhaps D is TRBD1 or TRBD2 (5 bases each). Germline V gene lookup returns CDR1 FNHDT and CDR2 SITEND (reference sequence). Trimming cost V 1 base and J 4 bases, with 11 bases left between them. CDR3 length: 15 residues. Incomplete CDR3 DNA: TGTGCCAGCAGTATAAGGCGGGGGTTCACCGGGCAGCTCTAC. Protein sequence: CASSIRRGFTGQLY. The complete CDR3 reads CASSIRRGFTGQLYF.